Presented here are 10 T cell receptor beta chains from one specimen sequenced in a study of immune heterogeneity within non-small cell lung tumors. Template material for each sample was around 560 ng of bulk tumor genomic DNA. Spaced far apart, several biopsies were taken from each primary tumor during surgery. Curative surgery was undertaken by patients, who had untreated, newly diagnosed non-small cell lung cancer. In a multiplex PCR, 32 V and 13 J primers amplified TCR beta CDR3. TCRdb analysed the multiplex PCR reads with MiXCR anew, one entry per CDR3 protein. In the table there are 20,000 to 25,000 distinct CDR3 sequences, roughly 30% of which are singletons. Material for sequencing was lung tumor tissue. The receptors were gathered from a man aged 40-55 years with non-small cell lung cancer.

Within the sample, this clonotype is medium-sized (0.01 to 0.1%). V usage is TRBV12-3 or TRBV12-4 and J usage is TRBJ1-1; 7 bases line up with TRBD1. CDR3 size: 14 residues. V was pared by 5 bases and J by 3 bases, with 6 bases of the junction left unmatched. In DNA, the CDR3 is TGTGCCAGCAGTCGGACAGGTAGAGACACTGAAGCTTTCTTT. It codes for CASSRTGRDTEAFF.

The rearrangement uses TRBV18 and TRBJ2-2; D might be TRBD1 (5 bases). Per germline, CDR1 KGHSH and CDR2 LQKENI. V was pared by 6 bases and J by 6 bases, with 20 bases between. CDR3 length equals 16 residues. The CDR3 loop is CASSDTVGAKAGELFF. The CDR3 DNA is TGTGCCAGCTCCGACACCGTAGGGGCAAAGGCCGGGGAGCTGTTTTTT. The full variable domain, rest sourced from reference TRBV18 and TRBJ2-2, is NAGVMQNPRHLVRRRGQEARLRCSPMKGHSHVYWYRQLPEEGLKFMVYLQKENIIDESGMPKERFSAEFPKEGPSILRIQQVVRGDSAAYFCASSDTVGAKAGELFFGEGSRLTVL.

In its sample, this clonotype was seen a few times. The CDR3 reads CASSQERGLEKFF. CDR3 coding DNA: TGTGCCAGCAGCCAAGAACGGGGACTAGAAAAGTTCTTC. The gene calls are TRBV3-1 and TRBJ2-1, with 8 nucleotides matching TRBD2. The germline V gene encodes CDR1 LGHDT and CDR2 YNNKEL (reference sequence). The CDR3 consists of 13 residues. V trimming: 0 bases; J trimming: 14 bases; junction bases outside the gene matches: 6.

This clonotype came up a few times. The CDR3 DNA is TGTGCCAGCAGCAACTCCGGAGGACCGCAGTATTTT. Amino acid sequence: CASSNSGGPQYF. The J gene is TRBJ2-3, the V gene TRBV11-3; D is possibly TRBD2 (5 bases). V shed 5 bases and J shed 10 bases, with 13 bases lying between them. This CDR3 has 12 residues. Germline V gives CDR1 SGHNT, CDR2 YENEEA.

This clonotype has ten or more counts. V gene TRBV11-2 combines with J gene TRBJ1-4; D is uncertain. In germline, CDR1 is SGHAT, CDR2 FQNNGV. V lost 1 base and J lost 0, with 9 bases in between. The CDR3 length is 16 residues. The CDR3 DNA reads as TGTGCCAGCAGCTTAGGAAACACAGCAACTAATGAAAAACTGTTTTTT. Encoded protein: CASSLGNTATNEKLFF.

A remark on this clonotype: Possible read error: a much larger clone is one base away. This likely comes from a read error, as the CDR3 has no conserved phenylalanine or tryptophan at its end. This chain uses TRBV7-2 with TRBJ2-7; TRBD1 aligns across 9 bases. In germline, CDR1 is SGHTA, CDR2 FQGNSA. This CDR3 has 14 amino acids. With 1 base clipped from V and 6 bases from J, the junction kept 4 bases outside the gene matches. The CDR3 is CASSLDRGLVEQYI. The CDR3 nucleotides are TGTGCCAGCAGCTTAGACAGGGGGCTGGTCGAGCAGTACATC.

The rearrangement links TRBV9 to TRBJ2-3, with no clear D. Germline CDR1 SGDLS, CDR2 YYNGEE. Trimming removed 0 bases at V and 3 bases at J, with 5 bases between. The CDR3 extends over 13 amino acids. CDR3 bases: TGTGCCAGCAGCGTAGGGAGTACAGATACGCAGTATTTT. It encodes CASSVGSTDTQYF.

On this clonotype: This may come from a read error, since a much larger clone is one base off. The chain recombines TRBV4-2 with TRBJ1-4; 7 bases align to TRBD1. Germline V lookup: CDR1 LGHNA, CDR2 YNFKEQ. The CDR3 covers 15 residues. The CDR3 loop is CASIQGQAAQGKLFF. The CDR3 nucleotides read TGTGCCAGCATCCAAGGACAGGCGGCACAGGGAAAACTGTTTTTT.

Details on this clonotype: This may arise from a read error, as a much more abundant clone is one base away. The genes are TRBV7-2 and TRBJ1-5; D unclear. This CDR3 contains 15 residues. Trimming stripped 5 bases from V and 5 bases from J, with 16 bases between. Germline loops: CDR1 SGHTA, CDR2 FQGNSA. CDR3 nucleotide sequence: TGTGCCAGCAGCCAAAATATGGGCCTATATCAGCCCCAGCATTTT. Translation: CASSQNMGLYQPQHF.

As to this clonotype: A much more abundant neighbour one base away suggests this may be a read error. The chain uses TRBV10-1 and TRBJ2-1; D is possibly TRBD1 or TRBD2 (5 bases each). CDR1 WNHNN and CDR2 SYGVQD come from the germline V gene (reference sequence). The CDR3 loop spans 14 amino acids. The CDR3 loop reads CASGERGPNDEQFF. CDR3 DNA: TGCGCCAGCGGTGAGAGGGGCCCCAACGATGAGCAGTTCTTC.